This TCR beta chain was recorded in a study of blood T cell repertoires in COVID-19. Study-level information: Sites in the United States, Italy and Spain provided acute and convalescent COVID-19 samples. The analysed material was cDNA or gDNA that came from T cells, B-cell-depleted T cells, or PBMCs.

CDR1 is SGHRS and CDR2 is YFSETQ in the germline V gene. The germline V and J ends were trimmed by 0 bases and 0 bases, with 15 bases remaining between them. The CDR3 consists of 17 residues. Per the authors' pipeline: The authors estimated nucleated cell counts from reference gene primer amplification. Assay used: immunoSEQ multiplex PCR; TCRdb lists only in-frame clones, some missing. That table is the source of V, J and clone size, and D and trimming were worked out from the DNA. The table lists 200,000 to 250,000 clones, around 87% of them singletons. The sequence derives from a woman aged 30 to 39 who had recovered from COVID-19. This chain uses TRBV5-1 with TRBJ1-1, with a possible D match to TRBD1 (6 bases). The sample was peripheral blood. The CDR3, as DNA: TGCGCCAGCAGCTTGGACAAGACAGGACCTATGAACACTGAAGCTTTCTTT. Encoded protein: CASSLDKTGPMNTEAFF.